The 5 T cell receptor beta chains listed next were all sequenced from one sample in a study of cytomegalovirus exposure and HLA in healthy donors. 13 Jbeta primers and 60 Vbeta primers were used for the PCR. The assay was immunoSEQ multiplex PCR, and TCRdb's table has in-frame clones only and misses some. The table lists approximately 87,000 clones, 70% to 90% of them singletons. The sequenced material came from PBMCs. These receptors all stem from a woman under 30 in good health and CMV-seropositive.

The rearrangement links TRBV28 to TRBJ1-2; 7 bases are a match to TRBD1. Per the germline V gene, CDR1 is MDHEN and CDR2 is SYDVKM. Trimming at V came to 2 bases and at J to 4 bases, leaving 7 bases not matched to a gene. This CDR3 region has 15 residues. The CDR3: CASSLPDRVPYGYTF. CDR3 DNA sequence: TGTGCCAGCAGTTTACCTGACAGGGTCCCCTATGGCTACACCTTC.

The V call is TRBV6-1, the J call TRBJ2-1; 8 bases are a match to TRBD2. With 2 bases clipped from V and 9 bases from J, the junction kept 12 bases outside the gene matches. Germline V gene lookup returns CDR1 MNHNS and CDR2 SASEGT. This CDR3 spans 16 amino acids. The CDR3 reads CASSEYSGAGDGEQFF. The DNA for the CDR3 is TGTGCCAGCAGTGAATACAGTGGAGCGGGAGACGGTGAGCAGTTCTTC.

The CDR3 loop reads CACNRGMSTEAFF. In nucleotides, the CDR3 is TGTGCCTGTAACAGGGGCATGAGCACTGAAGCTTTCTTT. V is TRBV30 and J is TRBJ1-1, with 7 positions matching TRBD1. The V gene's germline CDR1 is GTSNPN and CDR2 SVGIG (reference sequence). The CDR3 spans 13 residues. V gave up 6 bases and J gave up 4 bases; unmatched junction bases: 8.

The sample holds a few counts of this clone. The CDR3 coding sequence is TGTGCCAGCGGGACGGCGAGTGAAAAACTGTTTTTT. Its translation is CASGTASEKLFF. The chain links TRBV10-3 to TRBJ1-4, with D possibly TRBD1 on 5 matching bases. CDR1 ENHRY and CDR2 SYGVKD come from the germline V gene. V lost 10 bases and J 7 bases, leaving 13 bases between the germline ends. CDR3 length equals 12 residues.

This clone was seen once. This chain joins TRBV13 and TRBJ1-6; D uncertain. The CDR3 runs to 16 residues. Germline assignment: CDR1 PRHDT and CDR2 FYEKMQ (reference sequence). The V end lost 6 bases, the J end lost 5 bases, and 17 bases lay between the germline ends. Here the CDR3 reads CASRRETGRNNSPLHF. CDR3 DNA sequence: TGTGCCAGCAGGCGCGAAACCGGGAGGAATAATTCACCCCTCCACTTT.